The 32 T cell receptor beta chains given below trace back to one sample, sequenced in a study of cytomegalovirus exposure and HLA in healthy donors. With 60 Vbeta and 13 Jbeta primers, the PCR was carried out. Clones were read by immunoSEQ multiplex PCR, and TCRdb kept only the in-frame ones, dropping some. This table holds 160,000 or so clones, approximately 80% found once. Sequencing was performed on PBMCs. These receptor sequences come from a male donor in good health and CMV-seropositive.

The chain joins TRBV11-2 to TRBJ2-1, with TRBD2 matching over 13 bases. The ends lost 3 bases at V and 9 bases at J; junction bases unmatched: 8. The germline V gene encodes CDR1 SGHAT and CDR2 FQNNGV. This CDR3 region has 16 residues. CDR3 sequence reads: CASSLGLAGSHSEQFF. Here the CDR3 DNA reads TGTGCCAGCAGCTTGGGACTAGCGGGATCCCACAGTGAGCAGTTCTTC. Together with reference TRBV11-2 and TRBJ2-1, the CDR3 gives the full variable domain: EAGVAQSPRYKIIEKRQSVAFWCNPISGHATLYWYQQILGQGPKLLIQFQNNGVVDDSQLPKDRFSAERLKGVDSTLKIQPAKLEDSAVYLCASSLGLAGSHSEQFFGPGTRLTVL.

Comments on this clone: A junction end diverges from the germline sequence, so it may reflect a read error. The chain joins TRBV7-9 to TRBJ2-7; a possible D gene is TRBD2 (5 bases). CDR1 SEHNR and CDR2 FQNEAQ come from the germline V gene (reference sequence). This CDR3 comprises 12 residues. This chain's CDR3 is CSSVRGDYEQYF. CDR3 nucleotide sequence: TGTTCCAGCGTCCGGGGAGACTACGAGCAGTACTTC.

The chain joins TRBV14 to TRBJ2-1; D gene unclear. The CDR3 sequence is 17 residues long. CDR1 is SGHDN, CDR2 FVKESK, per germline. The V end lost 0 bases, the J end lost 5 bases, and 17 bases lay between the germline ends. The CDR3 sequence is CASSQDYPPRRNNEQFF. CDR3 DNA sequence: TGTGCCAGCAGCCAAGATTACCCCCCAAGGAGAAACAATGAGCAGTTCTTC.

This clone was counted a few times. The V gene is TRBV29-1, the J gene TRBJ1-4; D unresolved. V was trimmed by 4 bases and J by 7 bases, leaving 13 bases between them. The CDR3 runs 13 residues. Germline V lookup: CDR1 SQVTM, CDR2 ANQGSEA. Here the CDR3 DNA reads TGCAGCGTTGTTGGGAGGGAGGGTGAAAAACTGTTTTTT. Protein product: CSVVGREGEKLFF.

The genes are TRBV25-1 and TRBJ1-1; D unclear. Trimming removed 5 bases from V and 8 bases from J, with 15 bases in between. Germline V lookup: CDR1 MGHDK, CDR2 SYGVNS. The CDR3 length is 13 residues. The CDR3 loop reads CASSLPGRVEAFF. The CDR3 nucleotides are TGTGCCAGCAGTCTTCCCGGGCGGGTCGAAGCTTTCTTT.

The count of this clone is one. This chain connects TRBV6-5 to TRBJ2-5; D is possibly TRBD1 (6 bases). The V gene's germline CDR1 is MNHEY and CDR2 SVGAGI. V lost 0 bases and J 4 bases, leaving 15 bases between the germline ends. The CDR3 runs to 16 residues. CDR3 loop: CASSYSEEGDGETQYF. DNA of the CDR3: TGTGCCAGCAGTTACTCAGAAGAGGGGGACGGAGAGACCCAGTACTTC.

This rearrangement joins TRBV28 to TRBJ1-4; D is perhaps TRBD1 (6 bases). CDR1 and CDR2 (germline): MDHEN, SYDVKM. This CDR3 comprises 15 residues. Trimming removed 5 bases at V and 6 bases at J, with 16 bases between. The CDR3 loop is CASSLRTVRDEKLFF. CDR3 sequence (DNA): TGTGCCAGCAGTCTGCGGACAGTCAGGGATGAAAAACTGTTTTTT.

This clone came up once. The chain joins TRBV9 to TRBJ2-1; D call uncertain. Germline V CDR1 and CDR2: SGDLS, YYNGEE. CDR3 length equals 12 residues. V shed 4 bases and J shed 15 bases, with 17 bases lying between them. In nucleotides, the CDR3 is TGTGCCAGCAGCCCCATACAGAGAACGCTGTTCTTC. This sequence encodes CASSPIQRTLFF.

The chain joins TRBV27 to TRBJ1-6, with unresolved D. With 10 bases removed from V and 8 bases from J, the gap between germline ends came to 21 bases. This CDR3 contains 15 residues. Germline CDR1 reads MNHEY; CDR2 reads SMNVEV (reference sequence). CDR3: CATTRGGYSHSPLHF. CDR3 nucleotides: TGTGCCACGACCAGAGGCGGATATAGCCATTCACCCCTCCACTTT.

The rearrangement links TRBV9 to TRBJ2-6; a possible D gene is TRBD2 (6 bases). The V end was cut by 0 bases, the J end by 4 bases, with 11 bases between. CDR1 SGDLS and CDR2 YYNGEE come from the germline V gene. This CDR3 is 16 amino acids long. The CDR3 bases are TGTGCCAGCAGCGTAGGGGGGGTTGGCGGGGCCAACGTCCTGACTTTC. This codes for CASSVGGVGGANVLTF.

The J gene is TRBJ2-7, the V gene TRBV5-1; 7 positions agree with TRBD2. The V segment lost 5 bases and the J segment 4 bases; nucleotides outside the gene matches: 6. The germline CDR1 and CDR2 sequences are SGHRS and YFSETQ. This CDR3 is built from 13 residues. CDR3 bases: TGCGCCAGCAGTCCCAGCGGGGATTACGAGCAGTACTTC. This translates into CASSPSGDYEQYF.

Turning to this clone: The sample holds other DNA sequences that translate to the same CDR3. J is TRBJ1-2 and V is TRBV27; 7 nucleotides line up with TRBD1. Germline loops: CDR1 MNHEY, CDR2 SMNVEV (reference sequence). The CDR3 contains 14 residues. The V segment lost 4 bases and the J segment 2 bases; nucleotides outside the gene matches: 4. The DNA of the CDR3 is TGTGCCAGCAGTTCAATGACAGGGAACTATGGCTACACCTTC. Translation gives CASSSMTGNYGYTF.

This clone appeared a few times. This rearrangement joins TRBV13 to TRBJ1-1, with D maybe TRBD1 (5 bases). Trimming removed 5 bases at V and 7 bases at J, with 11 bases between. The CDR3 covers 12 residues. Germline V lookup: CDR1 PRHDT, CDR2 FYEKMQ (reference sequence). CDR3 nucleotides: TGTGCCAGCAGCCCAGGGCCGTATGAAGCTTTCTTT. This encodes CASSPGPYEAFF.

This chain joins TRBV11-2 and TRBJ2-7; a weak D match, TRBD1 (5 bases). Trimming removed 8 bases from V and 4 bases from J, with 12 bases in between. This CDR3 has 12 residues. Germline V gives CDR1 SGHAT, CDR2 FQNNGV. The CDR3: CASGARLYEQYF. The CDR3 DNA is TGTGCCAGCGGGGCCAGGCTGTACGAGCAGTACTTC.

The chain has TRBV10-1 and TRBJ2-3, with D maybe TRBD1 (5 bases). The CDR3 is made up of 15 amino acids. V was cut by 6 bases and J by 4 bases, with 17 bases left in between. From germline, CDR1 is WNHNN and CDR2 SYGVQD (reference sequence). The chain's CDR3 is CASRVGNRPPDTQYF. In DNA, the CDR3 is TGCGCCAGCAGAGTGGGTAACAGGCCCCCAGATACGCAGTATTTT.

This sequence joins TRBV28 and TRBJ1-5; a possible D gene is TRBD1 (6 bases). CDR1 and CDR2 (germline): MDHEN, SYDVKM. The CDR3 runs 15 residues. Trimming removed 10 bases at V and 3 bases at J, with 19 bases between. The CDR3 DNA reads TGTGCCATACCTGGGGGCCGGGATCCCAATCAGCCCCAGCATTTT. Translation gives CAIPGGRDPNQPQHF.

Only a few counts were recorded for this clone. V gene TRBV10-3 combines with J gene TRBJ1-3; 8 bases are a match to TRBD1. CDR1 and CDR2 (germline): ENHRY, SYGVKD. The CDR3 contains 15 residues. V shed 6 bases, J shed 2 bases, and the junction held 6 bases outside the gene matches. The CDR3 protein is CAIRTTGGTGNTIYF. As DNA, the CDR3 is TGTGCCATCAGAACCACAGGGGGAACTGGAAACACCATATATTTT.

The V and J genes are TRBV2 and TRBJ2-7; D uncertain. This CDR3 is built from 10 residues. From germline, CDR1 is SNHLY and CDR2 FYNNEI. Trimming stripped 7 bases from V and 2 bases from J, with 3 bases between. CDR3 coding DNA: TGTGCCAGCACCACCTACGAGCAGTACTTC. Amino acids: CASTTYEQYF.

The V call is TRBV28, the J call TRBJ1-2; D is unresolved. The length of the CDR3 is 14 residues. Between the trimmed V and J ends, which lost 8 bases and 1 base, there was a span of 14 bases. Germline values: CDR1 MDHEN, CDR2 SYDVKM. The CDR3 region is CASQRADYNYGYTF. The CDR3 bases are TGTGCCAGCCAAAGGGCGGACTATAACTATGGCTACACCTTC.

The chain uses TRBV11-3 and TRBJ1-3, with 9 bases identical to TRBD1. This CDR3 has 15 residues. The J segment lost 0 bases and the V segment lost 3 bases, leaving 0 bases of the junction unmatched. CDR1 and CDR2 (germline): SGHNT, YENEEA. CDR3 DNA sequence: TGTGCCAGCAGCTTGGGACAGGGCTCTGGAAACACCATATATTTT. The encoded protein is CASSLGQGSGNTIYF.

This clone showed up just a few times. Additional DNA sequences in this sample encode the identical CDR3. The chain carries TRBV6-4 and TRBJ1-2, with D possibly matching TRBD1 (5 bases). CDR3 size: 14 residues. From germline, CDR1 is MRHNA and CDR2 SNTAGT. Trimming removed 6 bases from V and 7 bases from J, with 18 bases in between. CDR3 sequence reads: CASRGGGRESGYTF. The CDR3 nucleotides are TGTGCCAGCAGGGGCGGGGGACGAGAGTCTGGCTACACCTTC.

The rearrangement uses TRBV18 and TRBJ2-2, with D uncertain. The CDR3 is made up of 14 amino acids. Trimming shortened V by 0 bases and J by 5 bases, and 7 bases separated the two germline ends. Germline V gene sequence: CDR1 KGHSH, CDR2 LQKENI. CDR3 nucleotide sequence: TGTGCCAGCTCACCACCGCCGGTAACCGGGGAGCTGTTTTTT. The encoded protein is CASSPPPVTGELFF.

V gene TRBV15 combines with J gene TRBJ1-5, with TRBD1 as a possible D gene (5 bases). Per germline, CDR1 LNHNV and CDR2 YYDKDF (reference sequence). The CDR3 sequence is 15 residues long. V lost 0 bases, J lost 1 base, and 7 bases lay in between. The CDR3 sequence: CATSRDRASNQPQHF. In DNA, the CDR3 is TGTGCCACCAGCAGAGACAGGGCAAGCAATCAGCCCCAGCATTTT.

This chain links TRBV7-2 with TRBJ2-6; maybe TRBD2 (5 bases). The CDR3 contains 15 residues. Trimming removed 4 bases at V and 2 bases at J, with 9 bases between. Germline assignment: CDR1 SGHTA and CDR2 FQGNSA. CDR3 in DNA: TGTGCCAGCAGCTATTGGGGAGCTGGGGCCAACGTCCTGACTTTC. This translates into CASSYWGAGANVLTF.

The gene calls are TRBV5-1 and TRBJ2-2; a weak D match, TRBD2 (6 bases). Between the trimmed V and J ends, which lost 7 bases and 8 bases, there was a span of 18 bases. Per the germline V gene, CDR1 is SGHRS and CDR2 is YFSETQ. The CDR3 spans 14 residues. For the CDR3, the DNA is TGCGCCAGCGGTCCCGGGACTCTTCAGGGGGAGCTGTTTTTT. Translating it yields CASGPGTLQGELFF. The full variable domain, its missing parts supplied by reference TRBV5-1 and TRBJ2-2, is KAGVTQTPRYLIKTRGQQVTLSCSPISGHRSVSWYQQTPGQGLQFLFEYFSETQRNKGNFPGRFSGRQFSNSRSEMNVSTLELGDSALYLCASGPGTLQGELFFGEGSRLTVL.

V is TRBV5-1 and J is TRBJ1-4, with 7 bases aligning to TRBD1. This CDR3 region has 15 residues. Unmatched junction bases numbered 7, after V lost 0 bases and J lost 8 bases. The germline V gene encodes CDR1 SGHRS and CDR2 YFSETQ. This chain's CDR3 is CASSLGTGAGEKLFF. CDR3 nucleotide sequence: TGCGCCAGCAGCTTGGGTACAGGGGCAGGGGAAAAACTGTTTTTT.

The rearrangement links TRBV5-4 to TRBJ2-1; 8 positions agree with TRBD2. The CDR3 covers 15 residues. V trimming: 1 base; J trimming: 8 bases; junction bases outside the gene matches: 8. Germline CDR1 and CDR2: SGHNT and YYREEE (reference sequence). CDR3 in amino acids: CASSLREGPVYEQFF. The CDR3, as DNA: TGTGCCAGCAGCTTGCGGGAGGGCCCAGTTTATGAGCAGTTCTTC.

The chain couples TRBV19 to TRBJ2-5, with 9 bases identical to TRBD1. CDR1 is LNHDA, CDR2 SQIVND, per germline (reference sequence). The V segment lost 6 bases and the J segment 5 bases; nucleotides outside the gene matches: 10. The CDR3 covers 15 residues. The CDR3, as DNA: TGTGCCAGTAGCCTAGGACAGGGGTGGTTGGAGACCCAGTACTTC. This sequence encodes CASSLGQGWLETQYF.

On this clone itself: One end of the junction varies from germline; a read error may be responsible. This chain connects TRBV5-1 to TRBJ2-7, with D uncertain. The germline CDR1 and CDR2 sequences are SGHRS and YFSETQ. The CDR3 has 14 amino acids. CDR3 DNA: TGCGCCAGCAGCTCCGGGTATAGCTCCTACGAGCAGAACTTC. Its translation is CASSSGYSSYEQNF.

This sequence joins TRBV4-1 and TRBJ1-5; a weak D match, TRBD1 (5 bases). The CDR3 has 15 amino acids. Per the germline V gene, CDR1 is MGHRA and CDR2 is YSYEKL. The V end was cut by 1 base, the J end by 6 bases, with 13 bases between. This CDR3 reads CASSQGWGGGQPQHF. As DNA, the CDR3 is TGCGCCAGCAGCCAAGGGTGGGGCGGGGGTCAGCCCCAGCATTTT.

The rearrangement links TRBV9 to TRBJ1-3; D gene uncertain. The CDR3 totals 13 residues. Trimming took 4 bases from V and 4 from J, leaving 9 bases between them. Germline loops: CDR1 SGDLS, CDR2 YYNGEE. CDR3 protein: CASSLTGGNTIYF. As DNA, the CDR3 is TGTGCCAGCAGCCTGACGGGAGGAAACACCATATATTTT.

This clone was seen once. The chain carries TRBV7-8 and TRBJ2-7; D may be TRBD1 (5 bases). Germline CDR1 and CDR2: SGHVS and FQNEAQ. Trimming removed 1 base from V and 0 bases from J, with 10 bases in between. The CDR3 is 15 amino acids. In DNA form, the CDR3 reads TGTGCCAGCAGCTTAGAGGCAGGGCCCTCCTACGAGCAGTACTTC. Its protein is CASSLEAGPSYEQYF.